Listed here are 19 T cell receptor beta chains from one sample, sequenced in a study of T cells after yellow fever vaccination. Each CDR3 protein gets one entry after TCRdb re-called the 5' RACE reads with MiXCR. The data hold 250,000 or so distinct CDR3 sequences, with 5.5% to 8.5% observed a single time. The sequences come from CD4+ T cells sorted from PBMCs, collected on the day of the yellow fever booster vaccination. Receptors were obtained from a man aged 25-45 years who received the YFV17D yellow fever vaccine.

This clonotype has more than one count but fewer than ten. V gene TRBV7-8 combines with J gene TRBJ2-1; D ambiguous. The CDR3 spans 13 residues. The V gene's germline CDR1 is SGHVS and CDR2 FQNEAQ. V lost 4 bases and J 8 bases, leaving 12 bases between the germline ends. CDR3 coding DNA: TGTGCCAGCAGCTCAATGTGGGTCCATGAGCAGTTCTTC. This encodes CASSSMWVHEQFF.

The sample holds a few counts of this clonotype. The chain recombines TRBV4-3 with TRBJ2-5; D gene unclear. Trimming pared 0 bases from V and 3 bases from J, leaving 5 bases between. The germline V gene encodes CDR1 LGHNA and CDR2 YSLEER. The CDR3 runs 13 residues. In DNA, the CDR3 is TGCGCCAGCAGCCAAGATTTCGAAGAGACCCAGTACTTC. It specifies CASSQDFEETQYF.

This clonotype was seen a handful of times. A single base separates this from a much larger clone, so it may be a read error. The chain recombines TRBV11-2 with TRBJ1-6; D gene ambiguous. Germline V gene sequence: CDR1 SGHAT, CDR2 FQNNGV. This CDR3 spans 11 amino acids. Trimming stripped 5 bases from V and 7 bases from J, with 3 bases between. CDR3 region: CASSRNSPLHF. CDR3 nucleotides: TGTGCCAGCAGCCGGAATTCACCCCTCCACTTT.

This clonotype was observed many times. CDR3 DNA sequence: TGTGCCAGCAGCCCCAGGGGGGGCCGTAATGAGCAGTTCTTC. Its translation is CASSPRGGRNEQFF. This chain links TRBV9 with TRBJ2-1; D might be TRBD1 or TRBD2, each matching 7 bases. Per germline, CDR1 SGDLS and CDR2 YYNGEE. CDR3 length: 14 residues. V was cut by 4 bases and J by 7 bases, with 15 bases left in between.

As concerns this clonotype: An end of the junction differs from the germline gene, which may be a read error. V and J are TRBV5-6 and TRBJ2-7; D gene uncertain. Germline V lookup: CDR1 SGHDT, CDR2 YYEEEE. The CDR3 loop spans 14 amino acids. The CDR3 is CAISPGPPPYEQYF. CDR3 sequence (DNA): TGTGCCATCAGCCCCGGGCCCCCCCCCTACGAGCAGTACTTC.

This clonotype was seen only a few times. V gene TRBV24-1 combines with J gene TRBJ2-7, with TRBD1 identical over 7 bases. V trimming: 4 bases; J trimming: 9 bases; junction bases outside the gene matches: 14. The CDR3 extends over 15 amino acids. The germline CDR1 and CDR2 sequences are KGHDR and SFDVKD. The CDR3 protein is CATSESGTGTVGQYF. In DNA, the CDR3 is TGTGCCACCAGTGAGTCCGGGACCGGGACAGTAGGGCAGTACTTC.

CDR3 in DNA: TGTGCCAGCTCACCACCAGGGGGGCCGGGCACTGAAGCTTTCTTT. It specifies CASSPPGGPGTEAFF. This sequence joins TRBV18 and TRBJ1-1; D is possibly TRBD1 (6 bases). This CDR3 has 15 residues. Between the trimmed V and J ends, which lost 0 bases and 4 bases, there was a span of 12 bases. CDR1 is KGHSH, CDR2 LQKENI, per germline.

This clonotype turned up a few times. The V call is TRBV20-1, the J call TRBJ2-1; weak D call: TRBD2 (6 bases). CDR3 size: 14 residues. The V end was cut by 3 bases, the J end by 2 bases, with 11 bases between. Germline V lookup: CDR1 DFQATT, CDR2 SNEGSKA (reference sequence). The DNA for the CDR3 is TGCAGTGCTAGTCGAGGGGAGGCCTACAATGAGCAGTTCTTC. This encodes CSASRGEAYNEQFF.

This clonotype was seen many times. The chain employs TRBV27 and TRBJ2-7, with 7 bases lining up with TRBD2. Germline loops: CDR1 MNHEY, CDR2 SMNVEV (reference sequence). After removal of 6 bases from V and 3 bases from J, the junction contained 11 bases not matched to a gene. The CDR3 consists of 15 residues. The CDR3 DNA reads as TGTGCCAGCAGACCGAGGGCTAGCGGAAACTACGAGCAGTACTTC. Its translation: CASRPRASGNYEQYF.

Ten or more counts support this clonotype. The chain couples TRBV3-1 to TRBJ2-7; unclear D gene. Germline V gene lookup returns CDR1 LGHDT and CDR2 YNNKEL (reference sequence). Trimming pared 5 bases from V and 4 bases from J, leaving 6 bases between. This CDR3 is built from 11 residues. DNA of the CDR3: TGTGCCAGCAGCGCTTTTTACGAGCAGTACTTC. This encodes CASSAFYEQYF.

The V gene is TRBV20-1, the J gene TRBJ1-1; D is unclear. The CDR3 is 11 residues long. The V end lost 3 bases, the J end lost 1 base, and 3 bases lay between the germline ends. In germline, CDR1 is DFQATT, CDR2 SNEGSKA (reference sequence). Here the CDR3 DNA reads TGCAGTGCTAGCCCGAACACTGAAGCTTTCTTT. Amino acid sequence: CSASPNTEAFF.

This clonotype was detected only a few times. The gene calls are TRBV7-2 and TRBJ2-1; 7 bases are shared with TRBD1. The germline gives CDR1 SGHTA, CDR2 FQGNSA. The length of the CDR3 is 15 residues. The V segment lost 0 bases and the J segment 6 bases; nucleotides outside the gene matches: 5. The CDR3 sequence: CASSLAGQSSNEQFF. The DNA for the CDR3 is TGTGCCAGCAGCTTAGCGGGACAGAGCTCCAATGAGCAGTTCTTC.

This clonotype appeared many times. V is TRBV4-3 and J is TRBJ2-3; no reliable D call. The CDR3 sequence is 14 residues long. CDR1 and CDR2 (germline): LGHNA, YSLEER. Trimming removed 1 base at V and 3 bases at J, with 8 bases between. CDR3 loop: CASSQVSLTDTQYF. The DNA for the CDR3 is TGCGCCAGCAGCCAAGTGAGTTTGACAGATACGCAGTATTTT.

This clonotype turned up a few times. The V call is TRBV7-3, the J call TRBJ1-1; possible D gene TRBD1, 5 bases. The CDR3 is made up of 15 amino acids. Trimming took off 1 base at V and 1 base at J, with 10 bases between the two ends. From germline, CDR1 is SGHTA and CDR2 FQGTGA. CDR3 sequence (DNA): TGTGCCAGCAGCTTAATGGGTGGGGGGAACACTGAAGCTTTCTTT. This sequence encodes CASSLMGGGNTEAFF.

This clonotype was found a few times. V gene TRBV7-8 combines with J gene TRBJ2-3, with TRBD1 identical over 8 bases. The V and J ends lost 0 bases and 4 bases, in that order; junction bases with no gene match: 6. Germline V gene lookup returns CDR1 SGHVS and CDR2 FQNEAQ. The CDR3 has 16 residues. DNA for the CDR3: TGTGCCAGCAGCTTAGCGACAGGGGTGGTTGCAGATACGCAGTATTTT. The encoded protein is CASSLATGVVADTQYF.

This clonotype was found many times. The chain carries TRBV6-5 and TRBJ2-1; 10 bases line up with TRBD2. The CDR3 totals 17 residues. V lost 6 bases and J lost 7; bases outside the gene matches: 15. Germline V gene data show CDR1 as MNHEY and CDR2 as SVGAGI. The CDR3 DNA is TGTGCCAGCAGATTCTCGCCGGGACTAGCGTTACCAAATGAGCAGTTCTTC. It codes for CASRFSPGLALPNEQFF.

The J gene is TRBJ1-5, the V gene TRBV20-1; maybe TRBD1 (6 bases). Germline assignment: CDR1 DFQATT and CDR2 SNEGSKA (reference sequence). The CDR3 loop spans 12 amino acids. V was pared by 6 bases and J by 7 bases, with 13 bases between. The CDR3: CSAGGTSQPQHF. The CDR3 DNA sequence: TGCAGTGCAGGGGGGACCTCCCAGCCCCAGCATTTT.

The rearrangement links TRBV7-2 to TRBJ2-5; 10 bases map to TRBD1. Germline V gene sequence: CDR1 SGHTA, CDR2 FQGNSA. There are 14 residues in the CDR3. Trimming removed 4 bases from V and 5 bases from J; junction bases left unmatched: 4. CDR3 DNA sequence: TGTGCCAGCAGCTCGGGACAGGGGAGGGAGACCCAGTACTTC. Translated, it gives CASSSGQGRETQYF.

This clonotype occurred many times. This chain joins TRBV6-5 and TRBJ2-7; D remains ambiguous. There are 15 residues in the CDR3. Trimming removed 2 bases at V and 4 bases at J, with 15 bases between. Germline V lookup: CDR1 MNHEY, CDR2 SVGAGI. The CDR3 bases are TGTGCCAGCAGTTACAGCCTAGGTGACTTGTACGAGCAGTACTTC. This translates into CASSYSLGDLYEQYF.